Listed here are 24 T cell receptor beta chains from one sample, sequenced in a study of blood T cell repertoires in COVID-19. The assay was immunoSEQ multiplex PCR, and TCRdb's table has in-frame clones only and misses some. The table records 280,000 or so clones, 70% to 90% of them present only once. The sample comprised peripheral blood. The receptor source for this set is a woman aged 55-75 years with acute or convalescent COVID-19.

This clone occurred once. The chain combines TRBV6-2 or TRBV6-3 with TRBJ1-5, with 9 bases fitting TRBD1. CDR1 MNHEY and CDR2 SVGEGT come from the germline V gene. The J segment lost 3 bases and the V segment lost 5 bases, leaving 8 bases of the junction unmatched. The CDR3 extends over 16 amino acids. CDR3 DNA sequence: TGTGCCAGCAGTCGCCGGACAGGGGTGTTCAATCAGCCCCAGCATTTT. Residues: CASSRRTGVFNQPQHF.

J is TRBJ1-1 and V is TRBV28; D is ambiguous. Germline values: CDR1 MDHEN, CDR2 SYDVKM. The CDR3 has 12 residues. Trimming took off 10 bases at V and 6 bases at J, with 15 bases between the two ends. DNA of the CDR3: TGTGCCACCCGTGGGCCTAACGCTGAAGCTTTCTTT. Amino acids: CATRGPNAEAFF.

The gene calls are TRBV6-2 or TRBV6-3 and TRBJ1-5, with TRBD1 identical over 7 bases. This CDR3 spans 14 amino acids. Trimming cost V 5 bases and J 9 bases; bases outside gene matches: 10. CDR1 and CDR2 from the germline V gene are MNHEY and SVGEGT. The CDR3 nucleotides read TGTGCCAGCAGTACCGGACAGGCCTTAGGGCCCCAGCATTTT. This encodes CASSTGQALGPQHF.

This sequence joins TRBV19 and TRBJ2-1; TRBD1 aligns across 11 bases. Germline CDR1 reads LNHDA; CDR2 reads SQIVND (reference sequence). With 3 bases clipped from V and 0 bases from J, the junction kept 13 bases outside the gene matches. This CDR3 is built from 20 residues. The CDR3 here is CASSMSFGQGAPVSYNEQFF. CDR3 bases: TGTGCCAGTAGTATGAGCTTTGGACAGGGGGCCCCGGTCTCCTACAATGAGCAGTTCTTC.

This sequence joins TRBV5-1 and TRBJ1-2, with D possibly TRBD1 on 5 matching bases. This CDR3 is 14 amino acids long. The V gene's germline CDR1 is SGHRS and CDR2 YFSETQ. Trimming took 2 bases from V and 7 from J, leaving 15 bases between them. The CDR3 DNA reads TGCGCCAGCAGCTTTGGGACTGAAGGGCCTGGCTACACCTTC. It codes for CASSFGTEGPGYTF.

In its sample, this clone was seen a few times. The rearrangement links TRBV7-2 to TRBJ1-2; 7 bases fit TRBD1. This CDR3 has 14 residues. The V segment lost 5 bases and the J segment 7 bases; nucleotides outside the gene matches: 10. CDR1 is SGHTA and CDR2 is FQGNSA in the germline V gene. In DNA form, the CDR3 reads TGTGCCAGCAGCGGCCGACAGGGCCGATTTGGCTACACCTTC. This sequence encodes CASSGRQGRFGYTF.

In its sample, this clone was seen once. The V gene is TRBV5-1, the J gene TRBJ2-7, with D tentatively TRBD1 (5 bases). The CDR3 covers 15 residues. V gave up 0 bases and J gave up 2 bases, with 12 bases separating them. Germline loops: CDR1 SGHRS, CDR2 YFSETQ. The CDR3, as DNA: TGCGCCAGCAGCTTGGAGTCAGGGAAAACCTACGAGCAGTACTTC. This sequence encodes CASSLESGKTYEQYF.

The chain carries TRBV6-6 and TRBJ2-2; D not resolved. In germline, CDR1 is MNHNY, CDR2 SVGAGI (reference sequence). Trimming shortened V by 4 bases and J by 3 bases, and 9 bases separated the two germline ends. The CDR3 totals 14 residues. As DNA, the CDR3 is TGTGCCAGCAGTTCCCTCTACGACACCGGGGAGCTGTTTTTT. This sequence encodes CASSSLYDTGELFF.

The CDR3 DNA is TGTGCCAGCAGCTTAGATGGGACAGGGTGGTACAATGAGCAGTTCTTC. Translating it yields CASSLDGTGWYNEQFF. The chain has TRBV7-2 and TRBJ2-1; TRBD1 agrees at 9 bases. The CDR3 has 16 amino acids. Per the germline V gene, CDR1 is SGHTA and CDR2 is FQGNSA. With V trimmed by 1 base and J by 4 bases, 5 bases remained unmatched.

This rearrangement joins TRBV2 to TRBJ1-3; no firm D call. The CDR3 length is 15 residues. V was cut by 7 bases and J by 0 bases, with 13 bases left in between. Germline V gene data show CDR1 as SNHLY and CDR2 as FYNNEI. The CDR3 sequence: CASTGELHSGNTIYF. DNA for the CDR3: TGTGCCAGCACTGGTGAGCTCCACTCTGGAAACACCATATATTTT.

CDR3 residues: CASSLSQGHGYTF. CDR3 in DNA: TGTGCCAGCAGCTTAAGCCAGGGGCATGGCTACACCTTC. The chain employs TRBV7-2 and TRBJ1-2, with D possibly matching TRBD1 (6 bases). Trimming left V 2 bases short and J 6 bases short, with 10 bases between. The CDR3 runs to 13 residues. Germline lookup yields CDR1 SGHTA and CDR2 FQGNSA.

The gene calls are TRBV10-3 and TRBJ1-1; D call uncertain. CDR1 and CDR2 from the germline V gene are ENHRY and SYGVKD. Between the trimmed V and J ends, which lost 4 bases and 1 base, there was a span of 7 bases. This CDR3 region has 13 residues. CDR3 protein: CAISGEPNTEAFF. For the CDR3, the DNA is TGTGCCATCAGTGGGGAGCCGAACACTGAAGCTTTCTTT.

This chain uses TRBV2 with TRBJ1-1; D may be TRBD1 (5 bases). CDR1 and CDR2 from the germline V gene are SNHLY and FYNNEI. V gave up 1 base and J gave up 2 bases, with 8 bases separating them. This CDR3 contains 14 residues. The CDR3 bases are TGTGCCAGCAGTGAAGGATGGGGCAACACTGAAGCTTTCTTT. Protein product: CASSEGWGNTEAFF.

This CDR3 reads CAFSPDRGRGQPQHF. As DNA, the CDR3 is TGTGCCTTTAGCCCCGACAGGGGGAGGGGTCAGCCCCAGCATTTT. The genes are TRBV30 and TRBJ1-5, with 9 bases identical to TRBD1. The trim removed 7 bases at V and 6 bases at J, leaving 13 bases unmatched. This CDR3 spans 15 amino acids. Germline CDR1 and CDR2: GTSNPN and SVGIG (reference sequence).

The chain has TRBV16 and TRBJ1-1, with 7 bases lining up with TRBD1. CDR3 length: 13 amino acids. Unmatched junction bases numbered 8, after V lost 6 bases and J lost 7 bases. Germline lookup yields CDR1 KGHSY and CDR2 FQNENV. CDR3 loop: CASRVDRADEAFF. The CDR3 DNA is TGTGCCAGCAGGGTTGACAGGGCGGATGAAGCTTTCTTT.

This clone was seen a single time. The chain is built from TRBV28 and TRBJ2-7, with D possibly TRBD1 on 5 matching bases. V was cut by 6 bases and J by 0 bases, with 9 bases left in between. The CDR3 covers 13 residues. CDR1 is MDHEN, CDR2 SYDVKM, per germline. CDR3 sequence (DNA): TGTGCCAGCAGCCAAGGACACTCCTACGAGCAGTACTTC. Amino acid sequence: CASSQGHSYEQYF.

The CDR3 DNA sequence: TGTGCCAGCAGTTTAGGGGGGACCGGGTATGGCTACACCTTC. Its protein is CASSLGGTGYGYTF. The chain links TRBV28 to TRBJ1-2, with D possibly matching TRBD1 (5 bases). Trimming stripped 2 bases from V and 5 bases from J, with 12 bases between. The CDR3 extends over 14 amino acids. Germline V lookup: CDR1 MDHEN, CDR2 SYDVKM.

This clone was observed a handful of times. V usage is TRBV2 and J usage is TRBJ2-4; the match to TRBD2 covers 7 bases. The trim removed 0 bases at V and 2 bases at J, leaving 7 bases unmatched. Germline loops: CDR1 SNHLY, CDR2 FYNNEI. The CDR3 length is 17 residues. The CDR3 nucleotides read TGTGCCAGCAGTGAAGCTCTAGCGGAAGTCCCCAAAAACATTCAGTACTTC. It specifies CASSEALAEVPKNIQYF.

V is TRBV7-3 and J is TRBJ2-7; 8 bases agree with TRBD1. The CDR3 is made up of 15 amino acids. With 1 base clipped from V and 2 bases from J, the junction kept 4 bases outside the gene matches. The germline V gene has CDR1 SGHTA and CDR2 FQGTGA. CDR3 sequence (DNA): TGTGCCAGCAGCTTAATGGGGACAGGAACCTACGAGCAGTACTTC. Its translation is CASSLMGTGTYEQYF.

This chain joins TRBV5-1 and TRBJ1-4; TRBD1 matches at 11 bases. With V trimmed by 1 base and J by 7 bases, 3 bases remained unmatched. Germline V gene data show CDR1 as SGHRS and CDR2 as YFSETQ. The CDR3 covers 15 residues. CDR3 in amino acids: CASSLSGTGGEKLFF. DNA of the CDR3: TGCGCCAGCAGCTTGAGTGGGACAGGGGGTGAAAAACTGTTTTTT.

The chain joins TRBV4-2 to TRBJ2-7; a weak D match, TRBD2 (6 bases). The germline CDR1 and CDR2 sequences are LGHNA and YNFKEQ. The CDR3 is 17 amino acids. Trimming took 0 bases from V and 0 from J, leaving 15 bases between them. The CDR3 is CASSQDHDSGSSYEQYF. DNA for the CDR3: TGTGCCAGCAGCCAAGATCATGATAGCGGAAGCTCCTACGAGCAGTACTTC.

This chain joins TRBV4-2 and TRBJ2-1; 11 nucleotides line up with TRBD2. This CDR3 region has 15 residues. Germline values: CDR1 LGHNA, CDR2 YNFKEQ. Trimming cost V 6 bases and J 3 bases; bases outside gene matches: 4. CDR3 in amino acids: CASRPGTSGYNEQFF. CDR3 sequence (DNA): TGTGCCAGCAGACCCGGGACTAGCGGCTACAATGAGCAGTTCTTC.

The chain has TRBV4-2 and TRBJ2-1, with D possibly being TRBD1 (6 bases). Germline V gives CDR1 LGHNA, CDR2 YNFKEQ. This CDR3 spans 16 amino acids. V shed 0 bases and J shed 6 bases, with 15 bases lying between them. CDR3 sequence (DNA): TGTGCCAGCAGCCAAGATGAGGAGGCAGGGGCCAATGAGCAGTTCTTC. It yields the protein CASSQDEEAGANEQFF.

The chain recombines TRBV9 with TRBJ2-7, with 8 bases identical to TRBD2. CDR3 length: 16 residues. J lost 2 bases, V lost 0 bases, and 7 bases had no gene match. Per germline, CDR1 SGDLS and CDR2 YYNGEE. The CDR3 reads CASSVGSSGGPYEQYF. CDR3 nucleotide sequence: TGTGCCAGCAGCGTAGGGTCAAGCGGGGGCCCCTACGAGCAGTACTTC.